Each of the 26 T cell receptor beta chains below was sequenced from the same sample in a study of tissue T cells after allogeneic stem cell transplantation. Assay: immunoSEQ multiplex PCR; the TCRdb copy retains only in-frame clones and omits some. The sample contains some 390 clones, around four fifths of which appear only once. The material was jejunal tissue, obtained at autopsy. These receptors were obtained from a female patient aged 40 to 69 with steroid-refractory graft-versus-host disease after an allogeneic stem cell transplant. Some T cells may be transferred from the graft donor.

The chain employs TRBV2 and TRBJ2-1; no reliable D call. Trimming took off 7 bases at V and 0 bases at J, with 4 bases between the two ends. Germline values: CDR1 SNHLY, CDR2 FYNNEI. This CDR3 has 12 residues. This chain's CDR3 is CASKASYNEQFF. CDR3 DNA sequence: TGTGCCAGCAAGGCCTCCTACAATGAGCAGTTCTTC.

The chain employs TRBV11-2 and TRBJ2-3, with a weak D call TRBD1 (6 bases). The V gene lost 3 bases and the J gene lost 5 bases, with 12 bases spanning the gap. CDR1 is SGHAT and CDR2 is FQNNGV in the germline V gene. The CDR3 runs to 14 residues. The CDR3 spells CASSFGTPLDTQYF. CDR3 coding DNA: TGTGCCAGCAGCTTCGGGACACCATTAGATACGCAGTATTTT.

This rearrangement joins TRBV3-1 (or the pseudogene TRBV3-2) to TRBJ2-7; a weak D match, TRBD1 (6 bases). This CDR3 has 14 residues. V was cut by 4 bases and J by 3 bases, with 13 bases left in between. CDR1 LGHDT and CDR2 YNNKEL come from the germline V gene (reference sequence). The CDR3 DNA reads as TGTGCCAGCAGCCCTAGACAGGACAACTACGAGCAGTACTTC. Protein: CASSPRQDNYEQYF.

The CDR3 nucleotides read TGTGCCAGCAGTCCGGGGTGGGGGGAGCTGTTTTTT. Translating gives CASSPGWGELFF. The rearrangement joins TRBV6-5 to TRBJ2-2; D possibly corresponds to TRBD2 (5 bases). The V end lost 5 bases, the J end lost 8 bases, and 9 bases lay between the germline ends. CDR3 length: 12 residues. CDR1 and CDR2 from the germline V gene are MNHEY and SVGAGI.

The sample holds a few counts of this clone. The chain carries TRBV6-1 and TRBJ2-6; D remains ambiguous. V shed 0 bases and J shed 2 bases, with 14 bases lying between them. Germline V gene data show CDR1 as MNHNS and CDR2 as SASEGT. The CDR3 covers 18 residues. Here the CDR3 reads CASSEAYGWVAGANVLTF. The CDR3 bases are TGTGCCAGCAGTGAAGCGTATGGGTGGGTGGCTGGGGCCAACGTCCTGACTTTC.

The gene calls are TRBV5-1 and TRBJ2-1, with D possibly TRBD2 on 7 matching bases. The CDR3 is 16 residues long. CDR1 is SGHRS and CDR2 is YFSETQ in the germline V gene. Trimming took 4 bases from V and 0 from J, leaving 14 bases between them. The CDR3, as DNA: TGCGCCAGCAGCCCCGGGGGGACAACCTCCTACAATGAGCAGTTCTTC. Residues: CASSPGGTTSYNEQFF. The whole variable domain, filled in from reference TRBV5-1 and TRBJ2-1, reads KAGVTQTPRYLIKTRGQQVTLSCSPISGHRSVSWYQQTPGQGLQFLFEYFSETQRNKGNFPGRFSGRQFSNSRSEMNVSTLELGDSALYLCASSPGGTTSYNEQFFGPGTRLTVL.

CDR3: CASSRSSGEPGANVLTF. Here the CDR3 DNA reads TGCGCCAGCAGCCGATCTTCAGGGGAGCCTGGGGCCAACGTCCTGACTTTC. V usage is TRBV4-1 and J usage is TRBJ2-6; D is perhaps TRBD1 (6 bases). CDR3 size: 17 residues. The germline CDR1 and CDR2 sequences are MGHRA and YSYEKL. Deletions cut 4 bases from V and 2 bases from J, with 15 bases between.

The rearrangement links TRBV7-2 to TRBJ2-2; 9 nucleotides line up with TRBD2. Germline CDR1 reads SGHTA; CDR2 reads FQGNSA. Trimming at V came to 1 base and at J to 3 bases, leaving 3 bases not matched to a gene. The CDR3 totals 16 residues. The CDR3: CASSLGSGGYTGELFF. CDR3 DNA: TGTGCCAGCAGCTTAGGGAGCGGGGGGTACACCGGGGAGCTGTTTTTT.

The chain couples TRBV12-3 or TRBV12-4 to TRBJ2-1, with D unclear. The CDR3 runs 12 residues. V was clipped by 2 bases and J by 6 bases, with 5 bases between them. CDR3 amino acids: CASSLLFNEQFF. Written as DNA, the CDR3 is TGTGCCAGCAGTTTACTCTTCAATGAGCAGTTCTTC.

The chain has TRBV27 and TRBJ2-1; the D gene is possibly TRBD2 (5 bases). CDR3 length equals 14 residues. Germline values: CDR1 MNHEY, CDR2 SMNVEV (reference sequence). Trimming cost V 6 bases and J 6 bases, with 15 bases left between them. The CDR3 bases are TGTGCCAGCAGCATCTCGTGGCTAGCCAATGAGCAGTTCTTC. This encodes CASSISWLANEQFF.

The chain couples TRBV5-7 to TRBJ2-7; D is possibly TRBD1 or TRBD2 (5 bases each). TRBV5-7 belongs to the ORF category, with a function that is uncertain. CDR3 length: 14 residues. With 3 bases removed from V and 3 bases from J, the gap between germline ends came to 13 bases. CDR3 sequence: CASSWDLRGYEQYF. The CDR3 DNA reads as TGTGCCAGCAGCTGGGACCTTCGGGGCTACGAGCAGTACTTC.

The chain recombines TRBV28 with TRBJ1-1; D is ambiguous. The CDR3 contains 13 residues. The germline V and J ends were trimmed by 0 bases and 4 bases, with 6 bases remaining between them. The germline CDR1 and CDR2 sequences are MDHEN and SYDVKM. CDR3 bases: TGTGCCAGCAGTTTATGGCACGGCACTGAAGCTTTCTTT. Translation: CASSLWHGTEAFF.

This chain connects TRBV4-1 to TRBJ2-1; D is undetermined. The V end was cut by 3 bases, the J end by 7 bases, with 19 bases between. The CDR3 length is 16 residues. Germline V gene lookup returns CDR1 MGHRA and CDR2 YSYEKL. CDR3 loop: CASSQIPVLSGNEQFF. CDR3 nucleotide sequence: TGCGCCAGCAGCCAGATCCCCGTCCTTAGTGGGAATGAGCAGTTCTTC.

This clone was picked up a small number of times. The chain uses TRBV4-2 and TRBJ2-7, with 8 positions matching TRBD1. Germline assignment: CDR1 LGHNA and CDR2 YNFKEQ. The CDR3 length is 14 residues. V was pared by 4 bases and J by 3 bases, with 5 bases of the junction left unmatched. The CDR3 region is CASSLETGVYEQYF. In nucleotides, the CDR3 is TGTGCCAGCAGCCTAGAGACAGGGGTCTACGAGCAGTACTTC.

This clone has just a few counts. V gene TRBV5-1 combines with J gene TRBJ2-1; D perhaps matches TRBD2 (7 bases). CDR1 is SGHRS, CDR2 YFSETQ, per germline. V lost 1 base to trimming and J lost 2 bases, with 10 bases between them. This CDR3 is 15 amino acids long. CDR3 sequence: CASSLLGGPYNEQFF. The CDR3 DNA reads as TGCGCCAGCAGCTTGCTGGGGGGGCCCTACAATGAGCAGTTCTTC.

The count of this clone is one. CDR3 in amino acids: CASSLLQGVSNQPQHF. The CDR3, as DNA: TGTGCCAGCAGCCTACTACAGGGAGTTAGCAATCAGCCCCAGCATTTT. V gene TRBV6-2 or TRBV6-3 combines with J gene TRBJ1-5; perhaps TRBD1 as D (6 bases). Trimming cost V 6 bases and J 0 bases, with 15 bases left between them. CDR3 length equals 16 residues. The germline V gene encodes CDR1 MNHEY and CDR2 SVGEGT.

In this sample, this clone is hyperexpanded (1% or more). The chain has TRBV27 and TRBJ1-2; no clear D gene. CDR3 length equals 15 residues. CDR1 and CDR2 (germline): MNHEY, SMNVEV (reference sequence). V was trimmed by 3 bases and J by 8 bases, leaving 19 bases between them. CDR3 DNA: TGTGCCAGCAGTTTGGGCCCGGGGAGGGCTGAAGGCTACACCTTC. Protein: CASSLGPGRAEGYTF.

The chain carries TRBV28 and TRBJ1-4; no definite D call. Germline CDR1 MDHEN, CDR2 SYDVKM. The CDR3 sequence is 12 residues long. The germline V and J ends were trimmed by 3 bases and 7 bases, with 6 bases remaining between them. This chain's CDR3 is CASSFVGEKLFF. As DNA, the CDR3 is TGTGCCAGCAGTTTCGTAGGTGAAAAACTGTTTTTT.

On this clone: Germline is not matched at one junction end, which may reflect a read error. V gene TRBV27 combines with J gene TRBJ1-5; no clear D gene. CDR1 and CDR2 from the germline V gene are MNHEY and SMNVEV (reference sequence). The CDR3 is made up of 13 amino acids. DNA for the CDR3: TGTGCCAGCAGTTTAGCCAGCAGTCAGCCCCAGCATTTT. Residues: CASSLASSQPQHF.

The gene calls are TRBV28 and TRBJ2-3; D might be TRBD1 (5 bases). In germline, CDR1 is MDHEN, CDR2 SYDVKM. This CDR3 is 15 amino acids long. The ends were cut back, 6 bases at V and 1 base at J, with 14 bases in the middle. The CDR3 DNA is TGTGCCAGCAGCACGTATCTCAGGGGCACAGATACGCAGTATTTT. It encodes CASSTYLRGTDTQYF.

This chain links TRBV9 with TRBJ2-7; 13 bases align to TRBD2. The CDR3 contains 15 residues. Germline values: CDR1 SGDLS, CDR2 YYNGEE. V shed 4 bases, J shed 4 bases, and the junction held 5 bases outside the gene matches. This CDR3 reads CASSLGTSGKYEQYF. The CDR3 nucleotides read TGTGCCAGCAGCCTAGGGACTAGCGGGAAGTACGAGCAGTACTTC.

This clone appeared a few times. The chain links TRBV11-2 to TRBJ2-1; D is tentatively TRBD1 or TRBD2 (6 bases each). CDR3 length equals 14 residues. The V gene lost 0 bases and the J gene lost 7 bases, with 10 bases spanning the gap. The germline V gene encodes CDR1 SGHAT and CDR2 FQNNGV. The CDR3 coding sequence is TGTGCCAGCAGCTTAGAGGGGGCGGGGAATGAGCAGTTCTTC. It yields the protein CASSLEGAGNEQFF.

This clone has a handful of counts. V gene TRBV28 combines with J gene TRBJ1-1, with D perhaps TRBD1 (6 bases). The germline V gene has CDR1 MDHEN and CDR2 SYDVKM. V was shortened by 5 bases and J by 0 bases, with 10 bases between the two germline ends. This CDR3 contains 14 residues. DNA of the CDR3: TGTGCCAGCAGTACACAGGGAATGAACACTGAAGCTTTCTTT. It yields the protein CASSTQGMNTEAFF.

The V call is TRBV29-1, the J call TRBJ2-5, with a tentative D call TRBD2 (5 bases). CDR3 length: 14 amino acids. Per the germline V gene, CDR1 is SQVTM and CDR2 is ANQGSEA. Trimming cost V 2 bases and J 1 base, with 11 bases left between them. The DNA for the CDR3 is TGCAGCGTTGAACCCCGGCGGGTCCAAGAGACCCAGTACTTC. It encodes CSVEPRRVQETQYF.

This clone was detected only a few times. This chain joins TRBV30 and TRBJ1-6; 10 positions match TRBD1. This CDR3 has 14 residues. The germline gives CDR1 GTSNPN, CDR2 SVGIG (reference sequence). V shed 3 bases, J shed 10 bases, and the junction held 6 bases outside the gene matches. CDR3 in DNA: TGTGCCTGGAGCATGACAGGGGGCGGGTCACCCCTCCACTTT. Translated: CAWSMTGGGSPLHF. The complete variable domain, with remaining parts taken from reference TRBV30 and TRBJ1-6, reads SQTIHQWPATLVQPVGSPLSLECTVEGTSNPNLYWYRQAAGRGLQLLFYSVGIGQISSEVPQNLSASRPQDRQFILSSKKLLLSDSGFYLCAWSMTGGGSPLHFGNGTRLTVT.

V gene TRBV7-9 combines with J gene TRBJ2-2, with D tentatively TRBD2 (5 bases). Germline V gives CDR1 SEHNR, CDR2 FQNEAQ (reference sequence). The CDR3 covers 17 residues. V gave up 2 bases and J gave up 2 bases, with 15 bases separating them. CDR3 loop: CASSLRLASTNTGELFF. The CDR3 DNA follows: TGTGCCAGCAGCTTACGTCTAGCTAGCACTAACACCGGGGAGCTGTTTTTT.